The 31 T cell receptor beta chains in this list originate from one sample, sequenced in a study of shared clonotypes between healthy human individuals. Naive CD8 populations comprised CD45RO-negative cells positively selected for CCR7, excluding terminally differentiated effector memory CD45RA+ cells. Generated by immunoSEQ multiplex PCR, the TCRdb table keeps only in-frame clones and is missing some. The sample contains over 2,000,000 clones, approximately 92% of which appear only once. The material sequenced was naive CD8+ T cells from PBMCs. All receptors come from a man aged 18-30 years in good health. Some clones in this sample may be carry-over from other donors' samples.

Concerning this clone itself: Other nucleotide sequences in the sample specify the same CDR3. The chain joins TRBV27 to TRBJ2-7, with 10 bases that match TRBD2. V shed 0 bases, J shed 3 bases, and the junction held 2 bases outside the gene matches. The germline CDR1 and CDR2 sequences are MNHEY and SMNVEV (reference sequence). This CDR3 has 15 residues. CDR3 DNA: TGTGCCAGCAGTTTATCGAGACTAGCGGGCTACGAGCAGTACTTC. Translating it yields CASSLSRLAGYEQYF.

The gene calls are TRBV10-3 and TRBJ1-2; TRBD1 agrees at 10 bases. This CDR3 contains 16 residues. The germline V gene has CDR1 ENHRY and CDR2 SYGVKD. With 2 bases clipped from V and 8 bases from J, the junction kept 11 bases outside the gene matches. CDR3 residues: CAISEEPTGGVQGYTF. DNA of the CDR3: TGTGCCATCAGTGAGGAACCGACAGGGGGCGTTCAAGGCTACACCTTC.

The V call is TRBV7-9, the J call TRBJ2-7, with D unclear. Germline V gene data show CDR1 as SEHNR and CDR2 as FQNEAQ (reference sequence). The CDR3 spans 11 residues. In DNA, the CDR3 is TGTGCATGGCCCCGCGGTTACGAGCAGTACTTC. Translated, it gives CAWPRGYEQYF. Variable domain in full (rest from reference TRBV7-9 and TRBJ2-7): DTGVSQNPRHKITKRGQNVTFRCDPISEHNRLYWYRQTLGQGPEFLTYFQNEAQLEKSRLLSDRFSAERPKGSFSTLEIQRTEQGDSAMYLCAWPRGYEQYFGPGTRLTVT.

This chain joins TRBV6-5 and TRBJ1-1; 7 nucleotides align to TRBD1. This CDR3 is built from 15 residues. Losses at the gene ends were 4 bases for V and 6 bases for J; bases not matched to a gene: 11. Germline CDR1 MNHEY, CDR2 SVGAGI. CDR3 coding DNA: TGTGCCAGCAGTTCAAGACAGGGTGTAATTCCTGAAGCTTTCTTT. Amino acid sequence: CASSSRQGVIPEAFF.

The chain is built from TRBV5-1 and TRBJ2-1; tentatively, D is TRBD2 (6 bases). Germline CDR1 is SGHRS and CDR2 is YFSETQ. The CDR3 contains 16 residues. Trimming removed 2 bases from V and 0 bases from J, with 12 bases in between. DNA for the CDR3: TGCGCCAGCAGCTTTGCGGGACGGAGCTCCTACAATGAGCAGTTCTTC. Amino acids: CASSFAGRSSYNEQFF. Combining the CDR3 with reference TRBV5-1 and TRBJ2-1 gives the whole variable domain KAGVTQTPRYLIKTRGQQVTLSCSPISGHRSVSWYQQTPGQGLQFLFEYFSETQRNKGNFPGRFSGRQFSNSRSEMNVSTLELGDSALYLCASSFAGRSSYNEQFFGPGTRLTVL.

The chain joins TRBV7-9 to TRBJ2-5; no definite D call. In germline, CDR1 is SEHNR, CDR2 FQNEAQ (reference sequence). Trimming pared 1 base from V and 5 bases from J, leaving 8 bases between. The CDR3 has 13 residues. This CDR3 reads CASSLEFGETQYF. The CDR3 nucleotides read TGTGCCAGCAGCTTAGAGTTTGGCGAGACCCAGTACTTC. The whole variable domain, remainder taken from reference TRBV7-9 and TRBJ2-5, is DTGVSQNPRHKITKRGQNVTFRCDPISEHNRLYWYRQTLGQGPEFLTYFQNEAQLEKSRLLSDRFSAERPKGSFSTLEIQRTEQGDSAMYLCASSLEFGETQYFGPGTRLLVL.

The gene calls are TRBV7-9 and TRBJ2-5, with D possibly being TRBD1 (5 bases). The germline V gene encodes CDR1 SEHNR and CDR2 FQNEAQ (reference sequence). Trimming removed 5 bases at V and 0 bases at J, with 13 bases between. The length of the CDR3 is 15 residues. This chain's CDR3 is CASSGPQEYQETQYF. CDR3 coding DNA: TGTGCCAGCAGCGGACCACAGGAGTACCAAGAGACCCAGTACTTC.

V gene TRBV5-4 combines with J gene TRBJ2-1, with D unresolved. Germline lookup yields CDR1 SGHNT and CDR2 YYREEE (reference sequence). This CDR3 is 12 amino acids long. Trimming took off 4 bases at V and 7 bases at J, with 9 bases between the two ends. CDR3 coding DNA: TGTGCCAGCAGCCTGACTGTGAATGAGCAGTTCTTC. Encoded protein: CASSLTVNEQFF.

This rearrangement joins TRBV6-5 to TRBJ2-1, with 10 bases matching TRBD1. Germline V gives CDR1 MNHEY, CDR2 SVGAGI. Trimming at V came to 7 bases and at J to 8 bases, leaving 8 bases not matched to a gene. The CDR3 runs 14 residues. CDR3 DNA sequence: TGTGCCAGCATTGAGACAGGGGGCGGGCATGAGCAGTTCTTC. Amino acids: CASIETGGGHEQFF.

The rearrangement links TRBV6-1 to TRBJ2-7, with TRBD2 identical over 11 bases. V lost 1 base and J lost 4; bases outside the gene matches: 21. This CDR3 comprises 21 residues. The germline V gene encodes CDR1 MNHNS and CDR2 SASEGT. CDR3 DNA: TGTGCCAGCAGTGAAGTACCGATTAGCGGGAGGGCCTTCCCGCATACATACGAGCAGTACTTC. Protein product: CASSEVPISGRAFPHTYEQYF.

The chain joins TRBV6-6 to TRBJ2-7, with 11 bases identical to TRBD2. The CDR3 is made up of 16 amino acids. Germline-derived CDR1 and CDR2 are MNHNY and SVGAGI (reference sequence). Trimming took 7 bases from V and 2 from J; bases not matched to a gene: 10. The CDR3 loop reads CASMGLAARRAYEQYF. The CDR3 coding sequence is TGTGCCAGCATGGGACTAGCGGCCCGAAGGGCCTACGAGCAGTACTTC.

This chain connects TRBV5-6 to TRBJ2-7, with 8 bases fitting TRBD2. The ends lost 0 bases at V and 6 bases at J; junction bases unmatched: 2. Germline V lookup: CDR1 SGHDT, CDR2 YYEEEE. There are 13 residues in the CDR3. CDR3 in DNA: TGTGCCAGCAGCTTGGGGACTAGCTCCGAGCAGTACTTC. This gives the protein CASSLGTSSEQYF.

The rearrangement links TRBV19 to TRBJ1-1; D perhaps matches TRBD1 (6 bases). Trimming took off 3 bases at V and 6 bases at J, with 14 bases between the two ends. The germline V gene has CDR1 LNHDA and CDR2 SQIVND (reference sequence). CDR3 length equals 14 residues. The CDR3 reads CASSIGQYGPEAFF. In DNA form, the CDR3 reads TGTGCCAGTAGTATCGGACAGTATGGCCCTGAAGCTTTCTTT.

The V gene is TRBV5-6, the J gene TRBJ1-1; D is undetermined. Trimming removed 3 bases from V and 6 bases from J, with 9 bases in between. There are 12 residues in the CDR3. CDR1 is SGHDT and CDR2 is YYEEEE in the germline V gene. In DNA, the CDR3 is TGTGCCAGCAGCTCAAATTGGGCTGAAGCTTTCTTT. This encodes CASSSNWAEAFF.

The chain uses TRBV9 and TRBJ2-7, with TRBD2 matching 11 bases. Per germline, CDR1 SGDLS and CDR2 YYNGEE. CDR3 length equals 14 residues. Trimming took 4 bases from V and 5 from J; bases not matched to a gene: 5. CDR3 sequence: CASSISGRAHEQYF. The CDR3 DNA sequence: TGTGCCAGCAGCATTAGCGGGAGGGCCCACGAGCAGTACTTC.

The V gene is TRBV14, the J gene TRBJ2-3; 10 bases align to TRBD1. This CDR3 is built from 14 residues. The V gene's germline CDR1 is SGHDN and CDR2 FVKESK. The J segment lost 4 bases and the V segment lost 4 bases, leaving 2 bases of the junction unmatched. The DNA of the CDR3 is TGTGCCAGCAGCCTGGACAGGGGGTCAGATACGCAGTATTTT. Translated, it gives CASSLDRGSDTQYF.

The V and J genes are TRBV7-4 and TRBJ1-1; maybe TRBD1 (5 bases). Germline V gene data show CDR1 as SGHVT and CDR2 as SQSDAQ. Trimming cost V 2 bases and J 0 bases, with 13 bases left between them. This CDR3 spans 16 amino acids. The CDR3 sequence is CASSLRTYRMNTEAFF. The DNA of the CDR3 is TGTGCCAGCAGCTTAAGGACTTACAGGATGAACACTGAAGCTTTCTTT.

Comment on this clone: At the DNA level, this CDR3 is encoded by other sequences in the same sample as well. V usage is TRBV10-3 and J usage is TRBJ2-7; no firm D call. The length of the CDR3 is 12 residues. Trimming shortened V by 7 bases and J by 4 bases, and 11 bases separated the two germline ends. The germline gives CDR1 ENHRY, CDR2 SYGVKD. CDR3 amino acids: CAITSDGYEQYF. The CDR3 DNA reads TGTGCCATCACCTCAGACGGGTACGAGCAGTACTTC.

The chain has TRBV7-9 and TRBJ2-7; either TRBD1 or TRBD2 may supply D (6 bases each). Trimming removed 5 bases at V and 2 bases at J, with 16 bases between. CDR1 SEHNR and CDR2 FQNEAQ come from the germline V gene (reference sequence). CDR3 length: 15 residues. This chain's CDR3 is CASSPRGGTPYEQYF. CDR3 nucleotide sequence: TGTGCCAGCAGCCCCAGAGGGGGGACGCCCTACGAGCAGTACTTC.

The V gene is TRBV11-2, the J gene TRBJ2-1; D is unclear. The CDR3 loop spans 17 amino acids. Deletions cut 1 base from V and 6 bases from J, with 19 bases between. CDR1 and CDR2 (germline): SGHAT, FQNNGV. In DNA form, the CDR3 reads TGTGCCAGCAGCTTAGGGTTTGAGGCTATAGCAGCCAATGAGCAGTTCTTC. Protein sequence: CASSLGFEAIAANEQFF.

The chain couples TRBV7-3 to TRBJ2-7, with D uncertain. V lost 1 base and J lost 3, with 7 bases in between. Germline-derived CDR1 and CDR2 are SGHTA and FQGTGA. The CDR3 loop spans 13 amino acids. This CDR3 is CASSLNVHYEQYF. The CDR3 DNA reads TGTGCCAGCAGCTTAAACGTCCACTACGAGCAGTACTTC. The full variable domain, completed using reference TRBV7-3 and TRBJ2-7, is GAGVSQTPSNKVTEKGKYVELRCDPISGHTALYWYRQSLGQGPEFLIYFQGTGAADDSGLPNDRFFAVRPEGSVSTLKIQRTERGDSAVYLCASSLNVHYEQYFGPGTRLTVT.

The V call is TRBV7-8, the J call TRBJ2-7; D unresolved. The CDR3 totals 15 residues. The V gene's germline CDR1 is SGHVS and CDR2 FQNEAQ. Trimming stripped 5 bases from V and 2 bases from J, with 16 bases between. In DNA, the CDR3 is TGTGCCAGCAGCCCCCCGGAGCGCAAGCCCTACGAGCAGTACTTC. Protein: CASSPPERKPYEQYF.

The CDR3 DNA sequence: TGTGCCAGCAGGCACGACACCGGGGAGCTGTTTTTT. Translating it yields CASRHDTGELFF. This chain uses TRBV7-9 with TRBJ2-2; D not resolved. The CDR3 is 12 residues long. The germline V gene has CDR1 SEHNR and CDR2 FQNEAQ (reference sequence). V was trimmed by 6 bases and J by 3 bases, leaving 5 bases between them.

In this sample, this clone turned up a few times. The chain recombines TRBV15 with TRBJ1-1; no clear D gene. CDR3 size: 15 residues. The germline V gene has CDR1 LNHNV and CDR2 YYDKDF (reference sequence). Trimming took off 0 bases at V and 1 base at J, with 9 bases between the two ends. The CDR3 region has the DNA TGTGCCACCAGCAGAGATCGGGTCCGGAACACTGAAGCTTTCTTT. The encoded protein is CATSRDRVRNTEAFF.

The chain uses TRBV30 and TRBJ1-2, with D perhaps TRBD1 (5 bases). V gave up 3 bases and J gave up 5 bases, with 10 bases separating them. This CDR3 spans 12 amino acids. Germline V gene sequence: CDR1 GTSNPN, CDR2 SVGIG (reference sequence). The CDR3 spells CAWRTAAYGYTF. The CDR3 DNA sequence: TGTGCCTGGAGGACAGCAGCTTATGGCTACACCTTC.

The CDR3 sequence: CASSSGRWGTQYF. CDR3 in DNA: TGTGCCAGCAGTTCCGGCAGGTGGGGGACCCAGTACTTC. The chain is built from TRBV28 and TRBJ2-5, with unresolved D. Trimming took off 4 bases at V and 7 bases at J, with 13 bases between the two ends. The CDR3 is 13 amino acids. Germline CDR1 MDHEN, CDR2 SYDVKM.

The sample holds one count of this clone. An end of the junction does not agree with germline; a read error may underlie this. J is TRBJ2-5 and V is TRBV9; D not resolved. Germline V gene sequence: CDR1 SGDLS, CDR2 YYNGEE. The length of the CDR3 is 13 residues. CDR3 coding DNA: TGTGCCAGCAGCGTATACGGTTCAGAGGCCCAGTACTTC. This gives the protein CASSVYGSEAQYF.

V and J are TRBV9 and TRBJ2-3, with 8 bases fitting TRBD2. The junction had 4 bases not matched to a gene; V was cut back by 3 bases and J by 4 bases. Germline CDR1 SGDLS, CDR2 YYNGEE. This CDR3 is built from 14 residues. The CDR3 region is CASSGGTSPDTQYF. The CDR3 bases are TGTGCCAGCAGCGGGGGGACTAGTCCAGATACGCAGTATTTT.

V usage is TRBV27 and J usage is TRBJ2-3, with 12 nucleotides matching TRBD2. CDR1 and CDR2 from the germline V gene are MNHEY and SMNVEV (reference sequence). The CDR3 runs 17 residues. The V gene end was trimmed by 2 bases and the J gene end by 2 bases; junction bases not matched to a gene: 5. In nucleotides, the CDR3 is TGTGCCAGCAGTTTACGACTAGCGGGAGCCCCCACAGATACGCAGTATTTT. Translated: CASSLRLAGAPTDTQYF.

V gene TRBV7-9 combines with J gene TRBJ1-4; TRBD1 matches at 8 bases. The CDR3 contains 15 residues. CDR1 SEHNR and CDR2 FQNEAQ come from the germline V gene (reference sequence). The junction had 3 bases not matched to a gene; V was cut back by 1 base and J by 5 bases. Here the CDR3 reads CASSLEGQANEKLFF. The DNA of the CDR3 is TGTGCCAGCAGCTTAGAGGGACAGGCGAATGAAAAACTGTTTTTT.

The chain uses TRBV9 and TRBJ2-2, with D perhaps being TRBD1 or TRBD2 (5 bases each). From germline, CDR1 is SGDLS and CDR2 YYNGEE. The ends were cut back, 0 bases at V and 8 bases at J, with 17 bases in the middle. The CDR3 runs to 16 residues. DNA of the CDR3: TGTGCCAGCAGCGTAGGGGACCGCCCCCAAGTTGGGGAGCTGTTTTTT. Translation gives CASSVGDRPQVGELFF.